The clone carrying this T cell receptor (beta chain) appeared many times. The table came from immunoSEQ multiplex PCR; TCRdb's copy has only in-frame clones and leaves some out. The table includes about 150,000 clones, around 78% detected once. Germline CDR1 and CDR2: SGHRS and YFSETQ. V was pared by 1 base and J by 5 bases, with 10 bases between. The CDR3 covers 13 residues. This sample was included in a study of blood T cell repertoires in COVID-19. Study summary: In each case, the material was cDNA or gDNA derived from T cells, B-cell-depleted T cells, or PBMCs.

This clonotype originated in a man older than 75 with acute or convalescent COVID-19. The chain recombines TRBV5-1 with TRBJ2-7; TRBD1 might be the D (6 bases). Sequenced sample: peripheral blood. CDR3 region: CASSLSQGHEQYF. The CDR3, as DNA: TGCGCCAGCAGCTTGAGTCAGGGGCACGAGCAGTACTTC.